This T cell receptor beta chain was found in a study of cytomegalovirus exposure and HLA in healthy donors. Across the whole study: The 95 to 150 validation repertoires, a later analysis reported, used the same platform as the roughly 610 first-cohort repertoires.

The V and J ends lost 3 bases and 3 bases respectively, with 21 bases between them. The length of the CDR3 is 17 residues. Germline values: CDR1 SEHNR, CDR2 FQNEAQ (reference sequence). The assay was immunoSEQ multiplex PCR, and TCRdb's table has in-frame clones only and misses some. The table records about 260,000 clones, roughly 91% of them present only once. The sample consisted of PBMCs. The rearrangement uses TRBV7-9 and TRBJ2-7; D call uncertain. The origin of this receptor is a woman under 40 in good health and CMV-seronegative. CDR3 DNA sequence: TGTGCCAGCAGCTTCCCACCCTCAACAGAGGCGATCTACGAGCAGTACTTC. Amino acids: CASSFPPSTEAIYEQYF.